This paragraph reports one T cell receptor (beta chain). Its antigen is unidentified. These data belong to a study of cytomegalovirus exposure and HLA in healthy donors. Study observations and caveats: In a later analysis, TCR beta V- and J-gene trimming was associated with a missense DCLRE1C variant. Most TCR sequences were rare, but some public TCRs occurred in many donors.

The PCR employed 60 Vbeta primers together with 13 Jbeta primers. Methods used by the authors: Approximately 12 million of the 80 million or so unique TCR beta chains counted in a later analysis were shared. TCRdb's table, derived via immunoSEQ multiplex PCR, lists solely in-frame clones and lacks some. V, J and clone size are taken as reported in that table, and D and trimming were inferred from the DNA itself. This table holds about 160,000 clones, approximately 79% found once. Sequencing was carried out using PBMCs. This TCR was recovered from a woman between 50 and 59 years old in good health and CMV-seropositive.

CDR3 sequence reads: CASSAEETQYF. The CDR3 coding sequence is TGTGCCAGCAGCGCGGAAGAGACCCAGTACTTC. This chain uses TRBV7-9 with TRBJ2-5; no clear D. Germline values: CDR1 SEHNR, CDR2 FQNEAQ (reference sequence). The CDR3 is 11 amino acids. V was trimmed by 5 bases and J by 3 bases, leaving 4 bases between them.